A single sample gave rise to the 12 T cell receptor beta chains below, sequenced in a study of blood T cell repertoires in COVID-19. The method was immunoSEQ multiplex PCR; TCRdb's version includes in-frame clones alone and lacks a portion of them. The data contain 50,000 to 80,000 clones, roughly 90% of them singletons. The sample consisted of peripheral blood. Receptors originate from a woman aged 80 or over with active COVID-19.

The chain has TRBV7-2 and TRBJ2-1, with 13 bases aligning to TRBD2. CDR1 is SGHTA, CDR2 FQGNSA, per germline. V was clipped by 6 bases and J by 4 bases; unmatched bases: 3. This CDR3 comprises 15 residues. Here the CDR3 DNA reads TGTGCCAGCAGTCAACTAGCGGGAGGGTACAATGAGCAGTTCTTC. Its translation: CASSQLAGGYNEQFF.

This chain joins TRBV28 and TRBJ1-4; a possible D gene is TRBD1 (6 bases). The CDR3 has 13 amino acids. Germline V gives CDR1 MDHEN, CDR2 SYDVKM. V was trimmed by 8 bases and J by 0 bases, leaving 7 bases between them. The CDR3, as DNA: TGTGCCAGCTGGGGGCCAACTAATGAAAAACTGTTTTTT. Its translation: CASWGPTNEKLFF. The full variable domain, with the rest looked up from reference TRBV28 and TRBJ1-4, is DVKVTQSSRYLVKRTGEKVFLECVQDMDHENMFWYRQDPGLGLRLIYFSYDVKMKEKGDIPEGYSVSREKKERFSLILESASTNQTSMYLCASWGPTNEKLFFGSGTQLSVL.

The gene calls are TRBV21-1 and TRBJ1-5; the D segment call TRBD1 is taken from the table without a DNA check. TRBV21-1 is listed as a pseudogene. This CDR3 comprises 18 residues. DNA for the CDR3: TGTGCCAGCAGCAAAGAAAGGGGGACACGACTTCGCAATCAGCCCCAGCATTTT. Its protein product is CASSKERGTRLRNQPQHF.

The chain uses TRBV6-5 and TRBJ2-7, with a weak D call TRBD2 (6 bases). CDR1 is MNHEY and CDR2 is SVGAGI in the germline V gene. The V gene lost 2 bases and the J gene lost 3 bases, with 11 bases spanning the gap. This CDR3 has 14 residues. In nucleotides, the CDR3 is TGTGCCAGCAGTTACGGAGGAGGGGTCTACGAGCAGTACTTC. This translates into CASSYGGGVYEQYF.

The V and J genes are TRBV4-1 and TRBJ1-2, with D possibly TRBD1 on 6 matching bases. Germline loops: CDR1 MGHRA, CDR2 YSYEKL. The CDR3 length is 17 residues. Deletions cut 1 base from V and 3 bases from J, with 18 bases between. Here the CDR3 reads CASSQGRGDSRYYGYTF. The CDR3 DNA reads TGCGCCAGCAGCCAAGGCAGGGGCGATTCGAGGTACTATGGCTACACCTTC.

The chain joins TRBV28 to TRBJ2-3, with 12 bases aligning to TRBD2. CDR3 size: 15 residues. Trimming removed 5 bases from V and 4 bases from J; junction bases left unmatched: 4. Per the germline V gene, CDR1 is MDHEN and CDR2 is SYDVKM. CDR3 residues: CASSPSGGAADTQYF. DNA of the CDR3: TGTGCCAGCAGTCCTAGCGGGGGGGCCGCAGATACGCAGTATTTT.

The table lists this clone with a count of one. V is TRBV29-1 and J is TRBJ2-2; D may be TRBD1 (6 bases). The ends were cut back, 7 bases at V and 3 bases at J, with 18 bases in the middle. The CDR3 loop spans 15 amino acids. Germline values: CDR1 SQVTM, CDR2 ANQGSEA. The CDR3 spells CSAGYRASYTGELFF. For the CDR3, the DNA is TGCAGCGCTGGGTACAGGGCGAGTTACACCGGGGAGCTGTTTTTT.

The CDR3 nucleotides are TGTGCCACCAGCAGGACAGTGAACACCGGGGAGCTGTTTTTT. As protein: CATSRTVNTGELFF. J is TRBJ2-2 and V is TRBV15; the D gene is possibly TRBD1 (5 bases). Per germline, CDR1 LNHNV and CDR2 YYDKDF (reference sequence). CDR3 length: 14 residues. Trimming took 3 bases from V and 1 from J, leaving 6 bases between them.

The J gene is TRBJ1-2, the V gene TRBV9, with no clear D. The germline gives CDR1 SGDLS, CDR2 YYNGEE. CDR3 length: 14 residues. Trimming removed 3 bases from V and 1 base from J, with 10 bases in between. The CDR3 region is CASSETTGNYGYTF. The CDR3 DNA sequence: TGTGCCAGCAGCGAGACAACTGGTAACTATGGCTACACCTTC.

This chain uses TRBV18 with TRBJ1-1, with 9 bases fitting TRBD1. V was pared by 3 bases and J by 6 bases, with 8 bases of the junction left unmatched. Germline CDR1 KGHSH, CDR2 LQKENI. CDR3 length: 15 amino acids. DNA for the CDR3: TGTGCCAGCTCACCGACCGGGACAGGGATGGCTGAAGCTTTCTTT. This encodes CASSPTGTGMAEAFF. Filled out from reference TRBV18 and TRBJ1-1, the complete variable domain reads NAGVMQNPRHLVRRRGQEARLRCSPMKGHSHVYWYRQLPEEGLKFMVYLQKENIIDESGMPKERFSAEFPKEGPSILRIQQVVRGDSAAYFCASSPTGTGMAEAFFGQGTRLTVV.

The chain recombines TRBV3-1 (or the pseudogene TRBV3-2) with TRBJ2-1; 8 positions agree with TRBD1. V lost 4 bases and J lost 6; bases outside the gene matches: 2. The CDR3 consists of 13 residues. Germline V CDR1 and CDR2: LGHDT, YNNKEL (reference sequence). CDR3 sequence (DNA): TGTGCCAGCAGCCGGACAGGGACCAATGAGCAGTTCTTC. This codes for CASSRTGTNEQFF.

The V gene is TRBV19, the J gene TRBJ2-1; 11 bases fit TRBD2. The ends lost 2 bases at V and 5 bases at J; junction bases unmatched: 20. The CDR3 is made up of 21 amino acids. In germline, CDR1 is LNHDA, CDR2 SQIVND (reference sequence). The CDR3 here is CASSIYIDLAGGFPVHNEQFF. The DNA of the CDR3 is TGTGCCAGTAGTATATACATCGATCTAGCGGGGGGTTTCCCAGTCCACAATGAGCAGTTCTTC.